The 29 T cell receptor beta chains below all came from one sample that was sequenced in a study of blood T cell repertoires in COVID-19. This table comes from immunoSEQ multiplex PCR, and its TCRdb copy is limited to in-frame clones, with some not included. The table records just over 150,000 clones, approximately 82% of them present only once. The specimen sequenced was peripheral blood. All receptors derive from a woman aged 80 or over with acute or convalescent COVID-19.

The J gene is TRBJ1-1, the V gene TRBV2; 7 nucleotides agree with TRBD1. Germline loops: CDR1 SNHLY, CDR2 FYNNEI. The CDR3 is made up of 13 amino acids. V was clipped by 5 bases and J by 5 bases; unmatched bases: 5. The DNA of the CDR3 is TGTGCCAGCAGTATCAGGGGGAGGACTGAAGCTTTCTTT. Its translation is CASSIRGRTEAFF.

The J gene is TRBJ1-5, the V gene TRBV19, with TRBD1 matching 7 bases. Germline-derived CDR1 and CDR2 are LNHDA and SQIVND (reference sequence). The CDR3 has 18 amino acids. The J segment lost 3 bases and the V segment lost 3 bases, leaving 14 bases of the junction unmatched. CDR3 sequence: CASSIPGEKGANNQPQHF. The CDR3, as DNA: TGTGCCAGTAGTATCCCAGGTGAAAAGGGGGCCAACAATCAGCCCCAGCATTTT.

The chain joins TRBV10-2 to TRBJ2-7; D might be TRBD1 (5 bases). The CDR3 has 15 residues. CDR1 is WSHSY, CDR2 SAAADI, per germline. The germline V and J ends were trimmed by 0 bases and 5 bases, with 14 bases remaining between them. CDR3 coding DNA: TGCGCCAGCAGTGAGTCGAACAGGCGCTTAGACGAGCAGTACTTC. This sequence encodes CASSESNRRLDEQYF.

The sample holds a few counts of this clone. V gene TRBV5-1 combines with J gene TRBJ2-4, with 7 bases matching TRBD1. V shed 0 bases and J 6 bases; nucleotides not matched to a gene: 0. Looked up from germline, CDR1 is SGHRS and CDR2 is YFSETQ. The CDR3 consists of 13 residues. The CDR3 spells CASSLDRGNIQYF. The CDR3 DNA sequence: TGCGCCAGCAGCTTGGACAGGGGAAACATTCAGTACTTC.

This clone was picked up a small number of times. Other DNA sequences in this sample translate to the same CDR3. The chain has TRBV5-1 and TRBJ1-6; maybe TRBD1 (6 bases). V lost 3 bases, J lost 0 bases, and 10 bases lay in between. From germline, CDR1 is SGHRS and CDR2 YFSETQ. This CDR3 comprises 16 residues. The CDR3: CASSSQGSSYNSPLHF. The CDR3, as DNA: TGCGCCAGCAGCTCGCAGGGGAGCTCCTATAATTCACCCCTCCACTTT. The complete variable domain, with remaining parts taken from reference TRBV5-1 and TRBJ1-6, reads KAGVTQTPRYLIKTRGQQVTLSCSPISGHRSVSWYQQTPGQGLQFLFEYFSETQRNKGNFPGRFSGRQFSNSRSEMNVSTLELGDSALYLCASSSQGSSYNSPLHFGNGTRLTVT.

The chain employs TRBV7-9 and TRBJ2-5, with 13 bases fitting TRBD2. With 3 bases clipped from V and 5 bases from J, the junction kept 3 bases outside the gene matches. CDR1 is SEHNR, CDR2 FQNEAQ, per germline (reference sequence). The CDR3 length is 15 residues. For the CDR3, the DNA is TGTGCCAGCAGCTTCGGACTAGCGGGAGAGGAGACCCAGTACTTC. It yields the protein CASSFGLAGEETQYF.

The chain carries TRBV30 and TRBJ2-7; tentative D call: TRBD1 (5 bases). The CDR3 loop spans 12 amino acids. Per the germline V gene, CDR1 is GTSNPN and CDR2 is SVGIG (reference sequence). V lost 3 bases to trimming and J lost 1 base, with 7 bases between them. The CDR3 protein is CAWSQGSYEQYF. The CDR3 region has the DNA TGTGCCTGGAGCCAGGGTTCCTACGAGCAGTACTTC.

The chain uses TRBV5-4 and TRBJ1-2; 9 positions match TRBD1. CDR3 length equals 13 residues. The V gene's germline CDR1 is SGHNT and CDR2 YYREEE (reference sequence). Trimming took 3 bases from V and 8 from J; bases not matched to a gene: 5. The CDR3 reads CASSWGQGDGYTF. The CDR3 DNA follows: TGTGCCAGCAGCTGGGGACAGGGAGACGGCTACACCTTC.

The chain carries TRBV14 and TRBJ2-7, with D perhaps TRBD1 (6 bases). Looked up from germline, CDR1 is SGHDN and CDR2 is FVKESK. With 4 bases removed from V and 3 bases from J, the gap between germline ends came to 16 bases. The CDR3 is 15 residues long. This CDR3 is CASSRYTGTDYEQYF. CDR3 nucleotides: TGTGCCAGCAGCCGATACACAGGGACGGACTACGAGCAGTACTTC.

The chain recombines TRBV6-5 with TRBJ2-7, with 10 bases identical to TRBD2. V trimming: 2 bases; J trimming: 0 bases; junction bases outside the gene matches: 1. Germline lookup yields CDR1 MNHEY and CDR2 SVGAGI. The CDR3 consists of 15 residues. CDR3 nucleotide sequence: TGTGCCAGCAGTTACGGGACTAGCGACTCCTACGAGCAGTACTTC. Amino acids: CASSYGTSDSYEQYF.

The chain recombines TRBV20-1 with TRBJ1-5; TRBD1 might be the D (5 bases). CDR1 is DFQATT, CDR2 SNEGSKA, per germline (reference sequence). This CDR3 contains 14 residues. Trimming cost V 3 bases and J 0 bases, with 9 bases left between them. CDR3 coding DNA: TGCAGTGCTAGTTCGGACAATAGCAATCAGCCCCAGCATTTT. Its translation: CSASSDNSNQPQHF.

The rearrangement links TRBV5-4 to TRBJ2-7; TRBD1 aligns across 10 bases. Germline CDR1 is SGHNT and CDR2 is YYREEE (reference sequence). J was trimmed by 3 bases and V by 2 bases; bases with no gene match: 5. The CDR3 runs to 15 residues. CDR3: CASSLPGQGVYEQYF. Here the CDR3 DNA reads TGTGCCAGCAGCTTACCCGGACAGGGGGTCTACGAGCAGTACTTC.

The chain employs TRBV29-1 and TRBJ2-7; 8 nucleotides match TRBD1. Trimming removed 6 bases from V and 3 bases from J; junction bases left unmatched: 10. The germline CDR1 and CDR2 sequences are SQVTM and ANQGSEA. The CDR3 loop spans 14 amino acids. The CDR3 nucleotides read TGCAGCGTCCTAGACACAGGGGGAGGCTACGAGCAGTACTTC. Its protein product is CSVLDTGGGYEQYF.

The chain's CDR3 is CASSLTSEGGYTF. The CDR3 DNA sequence: TGTGCCAGCAGCCTGACCTCCGAGGGTGGCTACACCTTC. This chain uses TRBV3-1 (or the pseudogene TRBV3-2) with TRBJ1-2; no clear D gene. V lost 4 bases and J 7 bases, leaving 13 bases between the germline ends. This CDR3 comprises 13 residues. The V gene's germline CDR1 is LGHDT and CDR2 YNNKEL (reference sequence).

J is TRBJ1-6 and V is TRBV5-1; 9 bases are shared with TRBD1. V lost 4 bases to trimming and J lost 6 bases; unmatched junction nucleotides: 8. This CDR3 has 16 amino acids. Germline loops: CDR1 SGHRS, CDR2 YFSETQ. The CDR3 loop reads CASSRGQGSSNSPLHF. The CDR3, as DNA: TGCGCCAGCAGCAGGGGACAGGGATCGAGTAATTCACCCCTCCACTTT. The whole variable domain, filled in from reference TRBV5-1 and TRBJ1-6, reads KAGVTQTPRYLIKTRGQQVTLSCSPISGHRSVSWYQQTPGQGLQFLFEYFSETQRNKGNFPGRFSGRQFSNSRSEMNVSTLELGDSALYLCASSRGQGSSNSPLHFGNGTRLTVT.

The CDR3 region is CASSIFLSRVEAFF. As DNA, the CDR3 is TGTGCCAGTAGTATTTTTCTGAGCAGGGTTGAAGCTTTCTTT. The V gene is TRBV19, the J gene TRBJ1-1, with D possibly matching TRBD1 (5 bases). V was cut by 3 bases and J by 7 bases, with 15 bases left in between. Germline values: CDR1 LNHDA, CDR2 SQIVND (reference sequence). This CDR3 is 14 amino acids long.

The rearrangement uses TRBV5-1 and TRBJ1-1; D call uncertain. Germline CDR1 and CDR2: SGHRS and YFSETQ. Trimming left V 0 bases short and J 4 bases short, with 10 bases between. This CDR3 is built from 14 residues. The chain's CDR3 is CASSLDVPGTEAFF. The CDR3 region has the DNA TGCGCCAGCAGCTTGGATGTGCCAGGCACTGAAGCTTTCTTT.

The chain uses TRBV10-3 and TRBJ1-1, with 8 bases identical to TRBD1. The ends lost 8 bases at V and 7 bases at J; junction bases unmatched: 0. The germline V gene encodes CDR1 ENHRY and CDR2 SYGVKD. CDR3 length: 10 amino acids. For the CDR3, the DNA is TGTGCCATCGGACAGGGTGAAGCTTTCTTT. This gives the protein CAIGQGEAFF.

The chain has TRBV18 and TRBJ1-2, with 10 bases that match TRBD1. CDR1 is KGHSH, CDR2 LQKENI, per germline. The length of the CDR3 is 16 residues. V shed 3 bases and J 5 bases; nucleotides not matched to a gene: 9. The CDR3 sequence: CASSPAGTGEGYGYTF. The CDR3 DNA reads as TGTGCCAGCTCACCGGCCGGGACAGGGGAGGGGTATGGCTACACCTTC.

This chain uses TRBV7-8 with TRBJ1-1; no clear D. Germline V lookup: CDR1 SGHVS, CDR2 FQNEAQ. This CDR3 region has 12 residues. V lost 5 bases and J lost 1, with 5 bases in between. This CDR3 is CASSPWNTEAFF. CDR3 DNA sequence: TGTGCCAGCAGCCCGTGGAACACTGAAGCTTTCTTT.

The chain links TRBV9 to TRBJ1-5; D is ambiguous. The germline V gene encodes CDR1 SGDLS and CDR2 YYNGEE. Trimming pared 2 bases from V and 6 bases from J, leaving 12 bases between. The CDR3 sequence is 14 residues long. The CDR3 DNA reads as TGTGCCAGCAGCGTTGAGGAATCTGGTCAGCCCCAGCATTTT. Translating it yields CASSVEESGQPQHF.

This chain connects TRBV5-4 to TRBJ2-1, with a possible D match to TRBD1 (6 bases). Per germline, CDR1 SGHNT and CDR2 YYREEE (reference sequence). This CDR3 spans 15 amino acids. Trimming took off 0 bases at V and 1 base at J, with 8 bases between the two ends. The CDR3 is CASSLDRASYNEQFF. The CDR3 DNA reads TGTGCCAGCAGCTTGGACAGGGCTTCCTACAATGAGCAGTTCTTC.

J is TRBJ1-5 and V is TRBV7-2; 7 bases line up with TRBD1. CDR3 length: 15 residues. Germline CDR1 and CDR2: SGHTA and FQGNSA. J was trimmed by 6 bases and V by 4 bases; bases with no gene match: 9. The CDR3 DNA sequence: TGTGCCAGCAGCTCCGGGACAGCGAGTTCTCAGCCCCAGCATTTT. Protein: CASSSGTASSQPQHF.

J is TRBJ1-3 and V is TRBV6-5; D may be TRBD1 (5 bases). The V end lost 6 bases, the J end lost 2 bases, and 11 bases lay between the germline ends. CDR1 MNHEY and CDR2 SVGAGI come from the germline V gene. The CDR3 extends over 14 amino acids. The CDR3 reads CASSRATTGNTIYF. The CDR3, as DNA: TGTGCCAGCAGCAGGGCAACGACTGGAAACACCATATATTTT.

CDR3 residues: CASSQGLLAGGDNEQFF. The CDR3 DNA sequence: TGTGCCAGCAGCCAAGGGTTACTAGCGGGAGGGGACAATGAGCAGTTCTTC. This sequence joins TRBV4-2 and TRBJ2-1; 13 bases align to TRBD2. Losses at the gene ends were 1 base for V and 5 bases for J; bases not matched to a gene: 5. Germline V gene sequence: CDR1 LGHNA, CDR2 YNFKEQ. CDR3 size: 17 residues.

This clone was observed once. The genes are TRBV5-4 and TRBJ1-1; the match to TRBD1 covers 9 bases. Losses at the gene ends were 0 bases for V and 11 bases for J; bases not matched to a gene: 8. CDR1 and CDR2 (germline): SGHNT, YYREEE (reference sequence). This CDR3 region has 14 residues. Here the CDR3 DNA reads TGTGCCAGCAGCTTGGACCCGGGACAGGGCGACGCTTTCTTT. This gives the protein CASSLDPGQGDAFF.

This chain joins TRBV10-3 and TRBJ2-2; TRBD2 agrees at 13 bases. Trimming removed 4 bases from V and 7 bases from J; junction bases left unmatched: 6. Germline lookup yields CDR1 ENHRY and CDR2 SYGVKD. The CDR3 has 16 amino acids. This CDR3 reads CAISGTSGSTVGELFF. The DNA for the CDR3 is TGTGCCATCAGTGGGACTAGCGGGAGTACGGTCGGGGAGCTGTTTTTT.

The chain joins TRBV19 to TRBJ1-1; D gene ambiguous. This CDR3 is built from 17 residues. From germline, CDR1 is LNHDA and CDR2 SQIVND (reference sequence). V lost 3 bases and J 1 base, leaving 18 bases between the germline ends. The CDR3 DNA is TGTGCCAGTAGTATGATCAGGCGGGGAAACAGGAACACTGAAGCTTTCTTT. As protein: CASSMIRRGNRNTEAFF. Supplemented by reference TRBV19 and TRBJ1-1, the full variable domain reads DGGITQSPKYLFRKEGQNVTLSCEQNLNHDAMYWYRQDPGQGLRLIYYSQIVNDFQKGDIAEGYSVSREKKESFPLTVTSAQKNPTAFYLCASSMIRRGNRNTEAFFGQGTRLTVV.

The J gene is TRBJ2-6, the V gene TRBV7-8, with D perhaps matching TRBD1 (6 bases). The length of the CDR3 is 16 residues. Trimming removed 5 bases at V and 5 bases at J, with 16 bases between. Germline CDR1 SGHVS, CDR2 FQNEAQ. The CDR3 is CASSKEGQGWANVLTF. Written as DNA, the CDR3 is TGTGCCAGCAGCAAAGAGGGTCAGGGGTGGGCCAACGTCCTGACTTTC.